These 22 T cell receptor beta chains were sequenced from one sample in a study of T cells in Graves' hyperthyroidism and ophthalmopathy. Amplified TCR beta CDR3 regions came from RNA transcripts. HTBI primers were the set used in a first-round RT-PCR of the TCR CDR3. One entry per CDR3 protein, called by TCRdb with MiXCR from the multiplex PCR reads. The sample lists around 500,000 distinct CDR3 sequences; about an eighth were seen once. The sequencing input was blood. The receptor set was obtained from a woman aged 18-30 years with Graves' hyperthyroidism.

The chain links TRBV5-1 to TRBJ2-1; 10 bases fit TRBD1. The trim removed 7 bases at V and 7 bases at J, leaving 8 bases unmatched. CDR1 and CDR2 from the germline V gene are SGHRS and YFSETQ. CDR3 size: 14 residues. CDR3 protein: CASADRGLTNEQFF. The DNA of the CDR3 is TGCGCCAGCGCGGACAGGGGGTTAACAAATGAGCAGTTCTTC.

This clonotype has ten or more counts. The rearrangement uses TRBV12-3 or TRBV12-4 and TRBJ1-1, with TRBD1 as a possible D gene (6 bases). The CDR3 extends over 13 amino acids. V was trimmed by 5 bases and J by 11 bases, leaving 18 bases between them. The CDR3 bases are TGTGCCAGCAGTCGAATACAGGGTTTTCGGGCTTTCTTT. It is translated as CASSRIQGFRAFF.

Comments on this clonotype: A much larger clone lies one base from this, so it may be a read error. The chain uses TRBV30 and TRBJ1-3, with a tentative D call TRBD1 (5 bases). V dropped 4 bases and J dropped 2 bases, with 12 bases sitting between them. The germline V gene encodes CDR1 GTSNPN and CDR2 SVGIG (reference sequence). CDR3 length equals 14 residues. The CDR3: CAWNAGGTGNTIYF. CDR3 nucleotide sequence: TGTGCCTGGAACGCGGGGGGGACTGGAAACACCATATATTTT.

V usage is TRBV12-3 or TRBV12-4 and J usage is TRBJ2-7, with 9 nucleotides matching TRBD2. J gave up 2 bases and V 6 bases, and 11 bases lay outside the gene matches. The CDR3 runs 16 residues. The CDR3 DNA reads TGTGCCAGCAGGGCGAGTAGCGGGGGCGAGACCTACGAGCAGTACGTC. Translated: CASRASSGGETYEQYV.

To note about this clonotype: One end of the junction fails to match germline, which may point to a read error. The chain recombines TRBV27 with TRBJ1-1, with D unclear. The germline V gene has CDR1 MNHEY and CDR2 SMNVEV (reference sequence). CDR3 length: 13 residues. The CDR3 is CAGSFGRGTEAFF. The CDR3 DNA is TGTGCCGGCAGTTTTGGGAGAGGTACTGAAGCTTTCTTT.

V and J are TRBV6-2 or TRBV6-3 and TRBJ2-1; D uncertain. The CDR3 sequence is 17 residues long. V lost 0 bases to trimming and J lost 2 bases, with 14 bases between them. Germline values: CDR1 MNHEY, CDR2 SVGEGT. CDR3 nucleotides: TGTGCCAGCAGTTACTCGAGTACATTTGAACCCTACAATGAGCAGTTCTTC. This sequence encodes CASSYSSTFEPYNEQFF.

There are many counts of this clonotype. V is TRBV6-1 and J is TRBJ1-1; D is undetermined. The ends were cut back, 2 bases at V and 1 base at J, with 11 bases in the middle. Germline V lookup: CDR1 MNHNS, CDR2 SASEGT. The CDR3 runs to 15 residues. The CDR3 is CASSEMGLKNTEAFF. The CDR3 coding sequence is TGTGCCAGCAGTGAAATGGGTCTCAAGAACACTGAAGCTTTCTTT.

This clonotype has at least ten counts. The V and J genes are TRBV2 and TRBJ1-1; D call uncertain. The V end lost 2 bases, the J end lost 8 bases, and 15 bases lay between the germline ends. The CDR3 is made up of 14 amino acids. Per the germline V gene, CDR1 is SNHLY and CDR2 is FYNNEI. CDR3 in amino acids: CASSELRASGEAFF. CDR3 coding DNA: TGTGCCAGCAGTGAATTAAGAGCTTCGGGGGAAGCTTTCTTT.

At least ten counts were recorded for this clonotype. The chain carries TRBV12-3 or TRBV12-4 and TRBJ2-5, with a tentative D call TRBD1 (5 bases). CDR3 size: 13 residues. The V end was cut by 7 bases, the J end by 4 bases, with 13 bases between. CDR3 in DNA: TGTGCCAGCACCCCAGGGAAAGCAGAGACCCAGTACTTC. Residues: CASTPGKAETQYF.

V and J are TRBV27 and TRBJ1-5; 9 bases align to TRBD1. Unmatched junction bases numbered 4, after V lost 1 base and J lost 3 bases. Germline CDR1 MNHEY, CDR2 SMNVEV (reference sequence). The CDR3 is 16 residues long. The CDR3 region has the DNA TGTGCCAGCAGTTTATTTACAGGGGGCTTCAATCAGCCCCAGCATTTT. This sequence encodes CASSLFTGGFNQPQHF.

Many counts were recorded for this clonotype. The CDR3 region is CASSLVGAGSSYNEQFF. CDR3 sequence (DNA): TGTGCCAGCAGCTTAGTTGGGGCGGGGAGCTCCTACAATGAGCAGTTCTTC. V usage is TRBV7-9 and J usage is TRBJ2-1; the D gene is possibly TRBD2 (6 bases). Germline assignment: CDR1 SEHNR and CDR2 FQNEAQ (reference sequence). The CDR3 loop spans 17 amino acids. V dropped 1 base and J dropped 0 bases, with 13 bases sitting between them.

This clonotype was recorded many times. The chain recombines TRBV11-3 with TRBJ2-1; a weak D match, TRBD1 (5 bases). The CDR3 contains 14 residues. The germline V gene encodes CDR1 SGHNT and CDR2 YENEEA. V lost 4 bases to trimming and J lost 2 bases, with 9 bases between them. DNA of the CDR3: TGTGCCAGCAGCTCCAGGGCCGCCTACAATGAGCAGTTCTTC. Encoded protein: CASSSRAAYNEQFF.

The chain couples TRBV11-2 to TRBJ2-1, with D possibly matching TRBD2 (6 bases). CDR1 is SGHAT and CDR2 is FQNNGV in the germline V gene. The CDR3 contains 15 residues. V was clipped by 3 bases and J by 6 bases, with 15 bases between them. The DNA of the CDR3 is TGTGCCAGCAGCTTTAGGGCCCTGGGGGGCAATGAGCAGTTCTTC. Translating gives CASSFRALGGNEQFF.

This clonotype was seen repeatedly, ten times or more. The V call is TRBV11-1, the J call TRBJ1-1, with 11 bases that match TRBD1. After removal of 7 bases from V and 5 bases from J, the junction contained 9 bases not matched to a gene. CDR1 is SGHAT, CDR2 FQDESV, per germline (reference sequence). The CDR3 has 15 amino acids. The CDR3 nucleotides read TGTGCCAGCACCATTTCCGGGACAGGGGGAACTGAAGCTTTCTTT. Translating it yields CASTISGTGGTEAFF.

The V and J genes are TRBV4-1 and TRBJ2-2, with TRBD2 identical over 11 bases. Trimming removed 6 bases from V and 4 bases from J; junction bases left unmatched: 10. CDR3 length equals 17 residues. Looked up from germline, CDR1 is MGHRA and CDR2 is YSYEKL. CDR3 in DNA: TGCGCCAGCAGTCATGTGGGTAGCGGGGGGGGCACCGGGGAGCTGTTTTTT. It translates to CASSHVGSGGGTGELFF.

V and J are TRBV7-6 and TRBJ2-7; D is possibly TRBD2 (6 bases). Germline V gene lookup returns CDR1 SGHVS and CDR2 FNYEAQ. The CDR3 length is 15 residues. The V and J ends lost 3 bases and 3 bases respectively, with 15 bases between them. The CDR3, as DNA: TGTGCCAGCAGCTTGAGGTGGGGGGTCGACTACGAGCAGTACTTC. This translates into CASSLRWGVDYEQYF.

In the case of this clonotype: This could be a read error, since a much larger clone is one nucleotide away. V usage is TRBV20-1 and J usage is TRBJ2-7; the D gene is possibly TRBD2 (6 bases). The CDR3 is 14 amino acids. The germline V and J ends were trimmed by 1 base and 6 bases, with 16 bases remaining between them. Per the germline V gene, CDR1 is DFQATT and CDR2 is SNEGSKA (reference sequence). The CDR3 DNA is TGCAGTGCTAGAGGCACTAGCAGGACGGGCGAGCAGTACGTC. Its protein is CSARGTSRTGEQYV.

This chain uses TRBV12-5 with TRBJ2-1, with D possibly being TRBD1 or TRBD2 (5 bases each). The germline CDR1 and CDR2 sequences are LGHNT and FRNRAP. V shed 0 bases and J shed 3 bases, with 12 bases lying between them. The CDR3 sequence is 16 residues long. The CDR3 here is CASGLVGTSHYNEQFF. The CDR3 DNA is TGTGCTAGTGGTTTGGTTGGGACGAGTCACTACAATGAGCAGTTCTTC.

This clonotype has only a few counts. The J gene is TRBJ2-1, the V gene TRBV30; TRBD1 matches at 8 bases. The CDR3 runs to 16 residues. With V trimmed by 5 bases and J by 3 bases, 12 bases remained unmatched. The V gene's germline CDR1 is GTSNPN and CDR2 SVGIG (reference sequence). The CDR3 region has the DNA TGTGCCTGGGTGACTTTTAAAGACAGGGGCTACAATGAGCAGTTCTTC. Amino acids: CAWVTFKDRGYNEQFF.

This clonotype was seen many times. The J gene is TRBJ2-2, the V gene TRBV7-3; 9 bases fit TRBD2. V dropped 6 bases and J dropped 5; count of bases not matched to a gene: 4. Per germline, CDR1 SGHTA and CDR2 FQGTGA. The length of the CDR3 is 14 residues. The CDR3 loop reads CASRVAGVTGELFF. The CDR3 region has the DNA TGTGCCAGCAGGGTAGCGGGAGTGACCGGGGAGCTGTTTTTT.

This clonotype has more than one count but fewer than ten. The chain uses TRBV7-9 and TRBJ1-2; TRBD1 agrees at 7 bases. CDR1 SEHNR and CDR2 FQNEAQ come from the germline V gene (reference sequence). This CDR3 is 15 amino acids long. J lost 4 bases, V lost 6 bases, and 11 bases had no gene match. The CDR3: CASSSHGQVFYGYTF. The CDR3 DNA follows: TGTGCCAGCAGTTCACACGGACAGGTTTTCTATGGCTACACCTTC. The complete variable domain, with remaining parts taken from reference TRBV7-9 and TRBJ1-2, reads DTGVSQNPRHKITKRGQNVTFRCDPISEHNRLYWYRQTLGQGPEFLTYFQNEAQLEKSRLLSDRFSAERPKGSFSTLEIQRTEQGDSAMYLCASSSHGQVFYGYTFGSGTRLTVV.

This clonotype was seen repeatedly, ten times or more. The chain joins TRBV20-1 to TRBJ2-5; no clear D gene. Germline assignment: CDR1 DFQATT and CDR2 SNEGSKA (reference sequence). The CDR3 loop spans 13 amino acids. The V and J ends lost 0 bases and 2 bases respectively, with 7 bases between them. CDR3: CSARELGQETQYF. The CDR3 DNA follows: TGCAGTGCTAGAGAGCTGGGGCAAGAGACCCAGTACTTC.